This T cell receptor (beta chain) was documented in a study of shared clonotypes between healthy human individuals. Study context: Two women and a few men aged 18 to 49 made up the donors.

Regarding this clone: Its antigen remains unidentified.

The repertoire was sequenced with immunoSEQ multiplex PCR; TCRdb's copy has only in-frame clones and lacks some. The table shows millions of clones, with roughly 92% occurring only once. Study findings and constraints: It was anticipated that sequencing depth would influence how many clonotypes donors shared. A limitation of the genetic and exposure-history diversity represented arose from few donors.

V lost 1 base and J lost 6, with 10 bases in between. Germline CDR1 SGHNT, CDR2 YENEEA. There are 13 residues in the CDR3. All donors were Caucasian adults living in Nashville, Tennessee. The chain couples TRBV11-3 to TRBJ2-7; TRBD2 might be the D (5 bases). This sequence was found in a man aged 18 to 29 in good health. The source material was naive CD4+ T cells sorted from blood. Subset indicated: CD45RA+ positively selected. CDR3 bases: TGTGCCAGCAGCTTAGGACTACTTGGCGAGCAGTACTTC. Its protein is CASSLGLLGEQYF.